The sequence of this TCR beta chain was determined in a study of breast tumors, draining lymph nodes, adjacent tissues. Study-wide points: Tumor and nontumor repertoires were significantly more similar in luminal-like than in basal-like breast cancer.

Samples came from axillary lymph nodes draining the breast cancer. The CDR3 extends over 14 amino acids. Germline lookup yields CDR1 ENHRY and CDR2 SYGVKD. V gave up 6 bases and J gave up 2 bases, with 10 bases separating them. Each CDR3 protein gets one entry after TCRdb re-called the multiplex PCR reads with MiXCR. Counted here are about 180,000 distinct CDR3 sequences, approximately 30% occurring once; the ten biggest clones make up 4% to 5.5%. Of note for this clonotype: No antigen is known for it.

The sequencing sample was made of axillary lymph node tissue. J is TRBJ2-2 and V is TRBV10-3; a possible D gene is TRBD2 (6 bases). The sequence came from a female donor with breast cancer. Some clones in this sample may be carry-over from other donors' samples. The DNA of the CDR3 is TGTGCCATCAGGCCCGGGACTAACACCGGGGAGCTGTTTTTT. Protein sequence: CAIRPGTNTGELFF.